This T cell receptor beta chain derives from a study of cytomegalovirus exposure and HLA in healthy donors. Study outcomes and limitations: Presence/absence analyses treated sequencing depth as roughly uniform across donors. Excluded were some V segments that proved indistinguishable, including TRBV6-2 and TRBV6-3. Association of a missense DCLRE1C variant with TCR beta V- and J-gene trimming was reported in a later analysis.

A remark on this clone: Its antigen remains unknown.

Germline CDR1 is SGHDT and CDR2 is YYEEEE. The V and J ends lost 0 bases and 8 bases respectively, with 15 bases between them. The CDR3 runs to 15 residues. The PCR made use of 60 Vbeta and 13 Jbeta primers. The method was immunoSEQ multiplex PCR; TCRdb's version includes in-frame clones alone and lacks a portion of them. Seen here are roughly 130,000 clones, 80% observed once, and the top ten hold 1%. The sample was PBMCs. The TCR comes from a man in his forties in good health and CMV-seronegative. The rearrangement links TRBV5-6 to TRBJ2-1; D may be TRBD2 (6 bases). As DNA, the CDR3 is TGTGCCAGCAGCTTGGATCTAGGGGAGGACGATGAGCAGTTCTTC. This codes for CASSLDLGEDDEQFF.